The following is a TCR beta chain sequence with its context. What this receptor recognizes is not known. Qualities for individual bases were not recorded, and no much larger clone is one base off. Library construction relied on multiplex PCR. The instrument given in TCRdb is Illumina HiSeq 4000. To build TCR beta libraries, CDR3 regions were amplified by Arm-PCR using iRepertoire HTBI primers. Before sequencing, the PCR products underwent gel purification. Concerning the study's data processing: A total of around 59 TRBV and 14 TRBJ segments were identified across samples and were used for gene usage analysis of CDR3 amino acid clonotypes. Filtered high-quality paired reads were merged into contigs using COPE and FqMerger. BLAST was used to align contigs to IMGT TRBV, TRBD and TRBJ reference genes, with CDR3 defined following IMGT. Any clonotype with a frequency above 0.1% was counted as a highly expanded clone. Repertoire diversity was measured by Shannon entropy, and V-J evenness by the Gini coefficient. Public clonotypes were defined as clonotypes shared by more than one individual. In-frame beta chains were kept once TCRdb had trimmed the public reads at Q25 with fastp and called clones with MiXCR. Duplicate CDR3 protein sequences are folded into a single record with the most common DNA and genes. The V and J calls and clone size are TCRdb's, not the authors'. In this sample the table shows hundreds of thousands of distinct CDR3 sequences, around 15% of which occur a single time. The ten largest account for 25% to 30% of the sample.

Based on the germline V gene (reference sequence), the CDR1 and CDR2 sequences are GTSNPN and SVGIG. The junction shows trimming of 0 bases on V and 8 bases on J, plus 13 bases between the germline ends. The CDR3 holds 13 amino acids from the cysteine to the phenylalanine. Only the CDR3 region is kept as DNA, spanning 39 bases read in frame from base 1. This sample stems from a study of regulatory T cells in long-lasting Graves disease (dated by TCRdb to about 2021). General notes on the study: Patients with newly diagnosed Graves' disease had been on antithyroid drugs for under 3 months. Persistent Graves' disease patients were compared with newly diagnosed Graves' disease patients by peripheral blood TCR sequencing and RNA sequencing. The study was registered as a clinical trial and conducted in China. A total of around 35 samples underwent TCR sequencing: about 13 from persistent and about 20 from newly diagnosed Graves' disease patients.

Findings and caveats that apply to the study as a whole: The small sample size was acknowledged by the authors as a limitation that may reduce accuracy. TRBV28, TRBJ1-2 and TRBJ2-5 were preferentially used in persistent disease, while TRBV20-1 and TRBJ2-1 were favored in newly diagnosed disease. Persistent patients shared more public clonotypes among themselves (fewer than 3,000) than newly diagnosed patients did (about 1,000). Compared with newly diagnosed patients, patients with persistent Graves' disease had lower TCR Shannon entropy and fewer highly expanded clones, which suggests clonal expansion. Sequencing and analysis were restricted to the TCR beta chain. Peripheral blood alone was examined, since thyroid tissue, which constituted the primary lesion, could not be accessed.

The time point label here, explained by the study, means: newly diagnosed GD, antithyroid drugs for less than 3 months. RNA was extracted from PBMCs in TRIzol for both TCR sequencing and RNA sequencing. Graves' disease was diagnosed according to American Thyroid Association guidelines. Patients were recruited from an endocrinology department in Xi'an, China. Each patient gave approximately 9 milliliters of peripheral blood, collected in an EDTA anticoagulant tube. Ficoll Paque Plus density gradient separation was used to isolate PBMCs, and no further T cell sorting was done. An Agilent 2100 Bioanalyzer and agarose gel were used to assess RNA quality, and a NanoDrop 2000 was used to measure RNA concentration. This sample also belongs to another study, concerning T cells in Graves' hyperthyroidism and ophthalmopathy. As noted in the second study: Graves' hyperthyroidism was defined as stable when no progression to ophthalmopathy occurred over 18 months of follow-up. Hyperthyroidism patients were newly diagnosed, with disease duration under 2 months, and aged 18 to 65 years. Any patient with an uncontrolled infection, another autoimmune disease, pregnancy or lactation was excluded. Diagnoses were based on clinical symptoms, serum thyroxine and TRAb, thyroid ultrasound and orbital computed tomography. The TCR CDR3 was subjected to a first round of RT-PCR using the HTBI primer set and the Qiagen OneStep RT-PCR kit. Most expanded thyroid clonotypes (frequency above 0.001) were also found in blood, which suggests that blood repertoires may mirror thyroid immune responses. Ophthalmopathy was separated from stable hyperthyroidism by a 13 V-J signature model, with approximately 86% sensitivity and around 81% specificity obtained in cross-validation and 80%/75% obtained in testing. During validation, the model predicted progression to ophthalmopathy a median of about 6.5 months ahead of onset, with 60% to 71% sensitivity and 72% to 80% specificity. A discovery cohort of fewer than 110 patients, fewer than 50 with Graves' ophthalmopathy and approximately 57 with stable Graves' hyperthyroidism, was used to find distinguishing TCR V-J signatures. Prospective prediction of ophthalmopathy was tested in an independent validation cohort consisting of under 20 hyperthyroidism patients and approximately 16 patients who later progressed to ophthalmopathy. For training and testing, the 80 to 100 patients in the discovery cohort were randomly divided in a 7:3 ratio. In addition, the study compared T-cell repertoires in thyroid tissue and in blood from several Graves' hyperthyroidism patients. After sampling, hyperthyroidism patients received methimazole starting at 30 mg daily, and ophthalmopathy patients received high-dose intravenous methylprednisolone. Libraries were constructed in a second round of multiplex PCR, after which size selection and purification were performed. Sequencing of the libraries was done on an Illumina HiSeq2000 using paired-end 100 bp reads. Raw data were processed with SOAPnuke, discarding reads with adapters, uncalled bases, mean Phred below 15, or no exact constant-primer or identifier match. COPE v1.2.5 was used to merge high-quality paired reads, and clonotypes were defined as unique nucleotide sequences. Clonotypes were aligned to IMGT TRBV, TRBD and TRBJ reference segments using MiTCR v1.1. The analysis included only V-J combinations with a frequency above 0.0001, which together covered 99% to 99.2% of the repertoires. A TCS score was defined as the ratio between F50 (clonal expansion) and ExV (chaos), using BLOSUM62-based TCRdist between CDR3 peptides within each V-J. Welch's t-statistics and random forest reduced fewer than 550 V-J features to some 14, which were used in a naive Bayes classifier (R e1071). Sample size was not statistically predetermined, and investigators were not blinded to group allocation. According to the paper, TCR Vbeta CDR3 sequencing was carried out on over 130 peripheral blood samples, which came from some 41 ophthalmopathy, approximately 72 hyperthyroidism and approximately 17 progressor patients.

The rearrangement combines TRBV30 with TRBJ1-2; TRBD1 is a possible D gene, resting on 6 matching bases. Source: peripheral blood mononuclear cells (PBMCs), taken at new diagnosis, from a patient treated with antithyroid drugs. The TCR originated in a man between 40 and 49 years old with Graves disease. Donor details come from another sample of the same person, matched by shared clones. The CDR3 in this case is CAWSVNRADGYTF. The DNA sequence follows: TGTGCCTGGAGTGTAAACAGGGCCGACGGCTACACCTTC. Extended through the reference TRBV30 and TRBJ1-2 proteins, this CDR3 yields the full variable domain: SQTIHQWPATLVQPVGSPLSLECTVEGTSNPNLYWYRQAAGRGLQLLFYSVGIGQISSEVPQNLSASRPQDRQFILSSKKLLLSDSGFYLCAWSVNRADGYTFGSGTRLTVV.